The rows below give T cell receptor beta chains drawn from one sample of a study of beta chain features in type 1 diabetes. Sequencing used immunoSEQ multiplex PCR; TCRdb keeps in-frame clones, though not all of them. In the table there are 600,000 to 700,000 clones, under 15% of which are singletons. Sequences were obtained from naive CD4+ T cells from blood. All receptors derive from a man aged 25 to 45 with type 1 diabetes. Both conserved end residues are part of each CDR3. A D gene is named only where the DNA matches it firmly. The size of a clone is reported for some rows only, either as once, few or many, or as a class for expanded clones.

CASSPAETQYF TGTGCCAGCTCACCAGCAGAGACCCAGTACTTC few . TRBJ2-5 TRBV18
CASSISSGGAETQYF TGTGCCAGCAGCATTTCTAGCGGGGGGGCCGAGACCCAGTACTTC . TRBD2 TRBJ2-5 TRBV7-2
CASSDITPGSNTYGYTF TGTGCCAGCAGTGATATCACCCCCGGGTCCAACACCTATGGCTACACCTTC . . TRBJ1-2 TRBV25-1
CASSVGNRGGSYEQYF TGTGCCAGCAGCGTAGGAAACAGGGGTGGCTCCTACGAGCAGTACTTC few TRBD1 TRBJ2-7 TRBV9
CASSYRPGNEQFF TGTGCCAGCAGTTACAGGCCGGGCAATGAGCAGTTCTTC . . TRBJ2-1 TRBV6-5
CATSRAGGSTDTQYF TGTGCCACCAGCAGAGCGGGAGGAAGCACAGATACGCAGTATTTT few TRBD2 TRBJ2-3 TRBV15
CASSFSGHNYGYTF TGTGCCAGCAGTTTTTCAGGGCATAACTATGGCTACACCTTC . . TRBJ1-2 TRBV28
CASSSRGLTDTQYF TGTGCCAGCAGCTCCAGGGGGTTGACAGATACGCAGTATTTT few TRBD1 TRBJ2-3 TRBV11-2
CASSNGQGLYEQFF TGTGCCAGCAGCAATGGACAGGGATTATATGAGCAGTTCTTC . TRBD1 TRBJ2-1 TRBV7-2
CASSHLTSGGNQETQYF TGCGCCAGCAGCCACCTCACTAGCGGGGGGAACCAAGAGACCCAGTACTTC . TRBD2 TRBJ2-5 TRBV4-3
CASSYNSADISYEQYF TGTGCCAGCAGTTACAACAGTGCTGACATCTCCTACGAGCAGTACTTC . . TRBJ2-7 TRBV7-9
CASSVGEGETQYF TGTGCCAGCAGCGTAGGTGAGGGGGAGACCCAGTACTTC . . TRBJ2-5 TRBV9
CASSLQGALHEQYF TGTGCCAGCAGTCTACAGGGGGCCCTTCACGAGCAGTACTTC . TRBD1 TRBJ2-7 TRBV27
CASSLPLAGPNRDTQYF TGTGCCAGCAGCTTACCTTTAGCGGGACCGAACAGGGATACGCAGTATTTT . TRBD2 TRBJ2-3 TRBV7-2
CASSLTSGGYTDTQYF TGTGCCAGCAGCTTAACTAGCGGGGGTTACACAGATACGCAGTATTTT . TRBD2 TRBJ2-3 TRBV5-6
CASRPYRVRTDTQYF TGTGCCAGCAGACCGTACAGGGTTCGCACAGATACGCAGTATTTT . . TRBJ2-3 TRBV7-9
CASSLGLAAETQYF TGTGCCAGCAGCTTAGGACTAGCAGCAGAGACCCAGTACTTC . TRBD2 TRBJ2-5 TRBV7-2
CASSIVPSGGYNEQFF TGTGCCAGTAGTATAGTTCCATCAGGGGGGTACAATGAGCAGTTCTTC . . TRBJ2-1 TRBV19
CASRLDWNSYNEQFF TGCGCCAGCAGGCTTGACTGGAACTCCTACAATGAGCAGTTCTTC few . TRBJ2-1 TRBV4-3
CASSQESRDLGGAFF TGCGCCAGCAGCCAAGAGTCCAGGGACTTAGGGGGAGCTTTCTTT . . TRBJ1-1 TRBV4-1
CSGSGGTTTHNEQFF TGCAGCGGAAGCGGGGGGACTACTACACACAATGAGCAGTTCTTC . TRBD2 TRBJ2-1 TRBV29-1
CASRREESEKLFF TGTGCCAGCAGGAGGGAGGAGAGTGAAAAACTGTTTTTT . . TRBJ1-4 TRBV6-5
CAWSGTLSSYEQYF TGTGCCTGGAGTGGGACCCTGAGCTCCTACGAGCAGTACTTC . . TRBJ2-7 TRBV30
CASSLAVAGGFTHTQYF TGTGCCAGCAGCTTAGCGGTAGCGGGGGGGTTTACGCATACGCAGTATTTT . TRBD2 TRBJ2-3 TRBV7-2
CASSEVAGDNSPLHF TGTGCCAGCAGTGAAGTAGCAGGGGATAATTCACCCCTCCACTTT few . TRBJ1-6 TRBV2
CSVARDGNQPQHF TGCAGCGTTGCCCGGGACGGCAATCAGCCCCAGCATTTT . . TRBJ1-5 TRBV29-1
CASSLSNSYEQYF TGTGCCAGCAGTTTGTCCAACTCCTACGAGCAGTACTTC few . TRBJ2-7 TRBV28
CASRGAGRDEKLFF TGTGCCAGCAGAGGGGCAGGGAGGGATGAAAAACTGTTTTTT . . TRBJ1-4 TRBV7-9
CASSYDRNSYNEQFF TGTGCCAGCAGCTACGACAGGAACTCCTACAATGAGCAGTTCTTC . . TRBJ2-1 TRBV6-5
CASSLNSGANNKQYF TGTGCCAGCAGCTTGAATAGCGGGGCCAACAATAAGCAGTATTTT few TRBD2 TRBJ2-3 TRBV5-6
CASSSTLYEQYF TGTGCCAGCAGCTCAACCCTCTACGAGCAGTACTTC few . TRBJ2-7 TRBV7-2
CASSVAIGDLGEQYF TGTGCCAGCAGCGTAGCGATTGGAGATTTAGGGGAGCAGTACTTC . . TRBJ2-7 TRBV9
CASSERAGRPEAFF TGTGCCAGCAGTGAGAGGGCAGGACGGCCTGAAGCTTTCTTT . . TRBJ1-1 TRBV2
CASSLGAGGLMGEQFF TGTGCCAGCAGCTTAGGCGCGGGGGGACTGATGGGTGAGCAGTTCTTC few TRBD2 TRBJ2-1 TRBV7-6
CASRLAGRSYEQYF TGTGCCAGCAGGTTGGCAGGGAGGTCCTACGAGCAGTACTTC . . TRBJ2-7 TRBV7-2
CASSSPSGINYEQYF TGCGCCAGCAGTTCCCCTAGCGGGATTAACTACGAGCAGTACTTC . TRBD2 TRBJ2-7 TRBV5-1
CASSSGSYEQYF TGTGCCAGCAGTTCAGGGTCTTACGAGCAGTACTTC few . TRBJ2-7 TRBV28
CASRTSGGTDTQYF TGCGCCAGCCGCACTAGCGGGGGCACAGATACGCAGTATTTT . TRBD2 TRBJ2-3 TRBV5-1
CASSLTVLNTQYF TGTGCCAGCAGCCTGACAGTCCTGAATACGCAGTATTTT few . TRBJ2-3 TRBV14
CASSLGLNYGYTF TGTGCCAGCAGTTTGGGGCTGAACTATGGCTACACCTTC few . TRBJ1-2 TRBV28
CASRPGTGGSRGYTF TGTGCCAGCAGACCTGGGACAGGGGGAAGTCGTGGCTACACCTTC few TRBD1 TRBJ1-2 TRBV6-5
CASRKKGTDTQYF TGTGCCAGCAGAAAGAAGGGTACAGATACGCAGTATTTT few . TRBJ2-3 TRBV28
CASSLEATGPWSGYTF TGTGCCAGCAGCTTAGAAGCTACAGGGCCCTGGAGTGGCTACACCTTC few . TRBJ1-2 TRBV9
CASRGQGREKLFF TGCGCCAGCAGGGGACAGGGCAGGGAAAAACTGTTTTTT . TRBD1 TRBJ1-4 TRBV4-3
CASSVRQETQYF TGTGCCAGCAGTGTCAGGCAAGAGACCCAGTACTTC . . TRBJ2-5 TRBV6-6
CASARDRLNTGELFF TGTGCCAGCGCCCGGGACAGACTAAACACCGGGGAGCTGTTTTTT few TRBD1 TRBJ2-2 TRBV11-2